There are a few counts of the clone carrying this TCR beta chain. A read error may account for a junction end that differs from germline. Germline CDR1 MNHNY, CDR2 SVGAGI (reference sequence). The CDR3 totals 16 residues. This sample is part of a study of low-dose radiotherapy and immunotherapy resistance in tumors. Background on the study: Patients were treated with intravenous nivolumab at 240 mg every two weeks and were also dosed with ipilimumab at 1 mg/kg every six weeks.

First-strand cDNA used TRAV- and TRBV-specific primers, covering alpha and beta chains. For amplifying TCRs, the PCR ran for 15 to 20 cycles with Phusion, which was used together with a constant-region primer and the adapter on the V primers. TCRdb ran MiXCR on the reads and lists one entry per CDR3 protein. Among some 100,000 distinct CDR3 sequences, 20% to 25% were seen once, and the ten largest hold more than 10%. The time point was: after trial treatment. Treatment defined: LDRT plus nivolumab, ipilimumab, low-dose cyclophosphamide and aspirin (RACIN trial). All eligible patients presented with advanced solid tumors that contained no tumor-infiltrating lymphocytes.

The sequenced sample was PBMCs, obtained after low-dose radiotherapy plus immunotherapy. The TCR sequence derives from a female donor with ovarian cancer. The chain uses TRBV6-6 and TRBJ2-2; 8 nucleotides match TRBD1. The CDR3 DNA follows: TGTGCCAGCACCTGGAGGACAGGGACAAACACCGGGGTGCTGTTTTTT. Protein product: CASTWRTGTNTGVLFF.